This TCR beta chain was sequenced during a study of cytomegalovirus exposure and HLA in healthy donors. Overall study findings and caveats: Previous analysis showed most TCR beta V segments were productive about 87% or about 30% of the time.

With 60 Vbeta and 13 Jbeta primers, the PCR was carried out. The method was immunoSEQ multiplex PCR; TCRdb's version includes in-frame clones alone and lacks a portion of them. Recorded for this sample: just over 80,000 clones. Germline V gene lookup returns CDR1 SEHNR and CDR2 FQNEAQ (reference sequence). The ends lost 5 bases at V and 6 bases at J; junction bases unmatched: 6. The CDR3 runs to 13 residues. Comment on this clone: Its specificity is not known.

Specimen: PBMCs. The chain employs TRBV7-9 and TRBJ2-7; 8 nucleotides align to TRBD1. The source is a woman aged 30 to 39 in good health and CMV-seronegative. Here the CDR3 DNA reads TGTGCCAGCAGCCCGACAGGGGCCTCCGAGCAGTACTTC. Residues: CASSPTGASEQYF.